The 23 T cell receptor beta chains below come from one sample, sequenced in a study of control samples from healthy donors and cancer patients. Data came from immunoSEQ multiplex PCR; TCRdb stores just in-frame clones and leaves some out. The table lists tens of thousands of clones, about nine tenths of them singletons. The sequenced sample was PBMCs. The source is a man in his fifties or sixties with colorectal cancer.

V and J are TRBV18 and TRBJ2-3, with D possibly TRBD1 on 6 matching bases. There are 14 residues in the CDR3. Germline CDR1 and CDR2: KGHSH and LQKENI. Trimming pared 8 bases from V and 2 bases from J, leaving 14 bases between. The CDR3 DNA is TGTGCCAGCAGCATGGGACATCTCACAGATACGCAGTATTTT. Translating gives CASSMGHLTDTQYF.

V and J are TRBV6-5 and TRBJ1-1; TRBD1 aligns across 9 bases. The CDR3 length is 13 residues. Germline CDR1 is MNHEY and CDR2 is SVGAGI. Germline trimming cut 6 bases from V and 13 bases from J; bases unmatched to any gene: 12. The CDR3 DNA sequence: TGTGCCAGCAGAAGAACAGGGGGCATAATAGTTTTCTTT. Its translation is CASRRTGGIIVFF.

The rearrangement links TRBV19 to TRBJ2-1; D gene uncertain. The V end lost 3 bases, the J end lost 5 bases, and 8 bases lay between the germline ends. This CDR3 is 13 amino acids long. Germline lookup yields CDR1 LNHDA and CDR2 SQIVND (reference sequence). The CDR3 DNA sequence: TGTGCCAGTAGTATCAATCGTAACAATGAGCAGTTCTTC. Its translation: CASSINRNNEQFF.

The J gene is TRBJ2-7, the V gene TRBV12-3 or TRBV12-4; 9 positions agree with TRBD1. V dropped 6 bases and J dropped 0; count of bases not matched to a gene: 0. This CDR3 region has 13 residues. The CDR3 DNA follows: TGTGCCAGCAGGACAGGGGGCTCCTACGAGCAGTACTTC. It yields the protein CASRTGGSYEQYF.

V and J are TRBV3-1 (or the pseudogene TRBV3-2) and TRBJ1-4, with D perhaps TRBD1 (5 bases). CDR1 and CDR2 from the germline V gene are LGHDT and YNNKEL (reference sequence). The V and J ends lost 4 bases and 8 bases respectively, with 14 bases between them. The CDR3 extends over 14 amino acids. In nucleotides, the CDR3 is TGTGCCAGCAGCCCAGGGTCATTAAGGGAAAAACTGTTTTTT. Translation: CASSPGSLREKLFF.

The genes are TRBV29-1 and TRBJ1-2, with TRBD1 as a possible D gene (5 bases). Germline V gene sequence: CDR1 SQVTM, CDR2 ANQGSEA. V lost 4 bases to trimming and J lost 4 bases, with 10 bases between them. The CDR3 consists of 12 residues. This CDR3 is CSVADRTYGYTF. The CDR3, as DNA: TGCAGCGTTGCTGACAGAACCTATGGCTACACCTTC.

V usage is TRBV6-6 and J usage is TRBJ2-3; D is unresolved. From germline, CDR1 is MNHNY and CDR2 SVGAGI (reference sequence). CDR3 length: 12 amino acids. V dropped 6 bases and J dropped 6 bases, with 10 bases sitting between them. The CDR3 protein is CASRQKEDTQYF. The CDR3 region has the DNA TGTGCCAGCAGACAGAAGGAGGATACGCAGTATTTT.

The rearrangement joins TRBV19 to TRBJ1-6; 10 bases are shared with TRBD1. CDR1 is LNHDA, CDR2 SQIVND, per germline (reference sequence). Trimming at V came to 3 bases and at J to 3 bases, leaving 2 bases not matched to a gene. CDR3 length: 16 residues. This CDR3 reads CASSIGTGVYNSPLHF. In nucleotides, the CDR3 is TGTGCCAGTAGTATCGGGACAGGGGTCTATAATTCACCCCTCCACTTT.

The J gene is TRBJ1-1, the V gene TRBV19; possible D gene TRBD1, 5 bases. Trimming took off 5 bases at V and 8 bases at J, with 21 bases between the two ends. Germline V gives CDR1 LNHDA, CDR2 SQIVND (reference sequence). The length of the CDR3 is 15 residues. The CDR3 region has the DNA TGTGCCAGTAGTCCCTGGGAGGGCGGTGGGGCCGAAGCTTTCTTT. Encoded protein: CASSPWEGGGAEAFF. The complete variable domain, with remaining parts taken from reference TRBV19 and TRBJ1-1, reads DGGITQSPKYLFRKEGQNVTLSCEQNLNHDAMYWYRQDPGQGLRLIYYSQIVNDFQKGDIAEGYSVSREKKESFPLTVTSAQKNPTAFYLCASSPWEGGGAEAFFGQGTRLTVV.

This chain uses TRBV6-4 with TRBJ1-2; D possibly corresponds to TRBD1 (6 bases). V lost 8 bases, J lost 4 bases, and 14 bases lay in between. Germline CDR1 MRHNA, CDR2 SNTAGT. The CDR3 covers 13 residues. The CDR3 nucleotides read TGTGCCAGCGGGGGGGGGCCGGTCTATGGCTACACCTTC. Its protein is CASGGGPVYGYTF.

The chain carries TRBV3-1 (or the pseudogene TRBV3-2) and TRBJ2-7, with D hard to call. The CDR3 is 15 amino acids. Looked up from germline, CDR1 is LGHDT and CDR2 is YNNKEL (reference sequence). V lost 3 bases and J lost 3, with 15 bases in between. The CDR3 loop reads CASSHLSGTYYEQYF. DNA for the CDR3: TGTGCCAGCAGCCACCTTTCGGGCACTTACTACGAGCAGTACTTC.

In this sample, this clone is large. CDR3 DNA sequence: TGTGCCAGCAGTATTACAGGTTCCCCCCAAGAGACCCAGTACTTC. It yields the protein CASSITGSPQETQYF. V and J are TRBV13 and TRBJ2-5; D possibly corresponds to TRBD1 (5 bases). CDR3 length equals 15 residues. CDR1 is PRHDT, CDR2 FYEKMQ, per germline (reference sequence). V lost 6 bases and J lost 1, with 15 bases in between. Full variable domain (remainder filled in from reference TRBV13 and TRBJ2-5): AAGVIQSPRHLIKEKRETATLKCYPIPRHDTVYWYQQGPGQDPQFLISFYEKMQSDKGSIPDRFSAQQFSDYHSELNMSSLELGDSALYFCASSITGSPQETQYFGPGTRLLVL.

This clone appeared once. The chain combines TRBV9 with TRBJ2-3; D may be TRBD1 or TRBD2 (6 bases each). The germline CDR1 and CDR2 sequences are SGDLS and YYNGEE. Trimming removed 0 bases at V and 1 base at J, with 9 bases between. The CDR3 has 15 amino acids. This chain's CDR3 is CASSVEGGGTDTQYF. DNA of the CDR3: TGTGCCAGCAGCGTAGAGGGGGGAGGCACAGATACGCAGTATTTT. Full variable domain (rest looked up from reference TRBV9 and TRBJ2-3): DSGVTQTPKHLITATGQRVTLRCSPRSGDLSVYWYQQSLDQGLQFLIQYYNGEERAKGNILERFSAQQFPDLHSELNLSSLELGDSALYFCASSVEGGGTDTQYFGPGTRLTVL.

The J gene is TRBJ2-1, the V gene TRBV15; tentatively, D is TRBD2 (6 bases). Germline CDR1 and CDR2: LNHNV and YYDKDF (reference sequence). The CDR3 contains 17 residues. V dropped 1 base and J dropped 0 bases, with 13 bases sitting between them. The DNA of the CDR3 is TGTGCCACCAGCAGAGTTGACGCGGGGACCTCCTACAATGAGCAGTTCTTC. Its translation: CATSRVDAGTSYNEQFF.

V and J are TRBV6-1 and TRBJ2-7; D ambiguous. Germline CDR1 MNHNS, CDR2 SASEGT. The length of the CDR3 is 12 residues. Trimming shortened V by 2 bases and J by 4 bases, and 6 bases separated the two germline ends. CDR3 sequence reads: CASSELGYEQYF. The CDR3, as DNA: TGTGCCAGCAGTGAACTCGGGTACGAGCAGTACTTC.

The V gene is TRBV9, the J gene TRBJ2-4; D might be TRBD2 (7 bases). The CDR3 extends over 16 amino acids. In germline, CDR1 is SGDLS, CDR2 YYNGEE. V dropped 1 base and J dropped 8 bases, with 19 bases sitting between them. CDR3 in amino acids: CASSVIPLPGGHIQYF. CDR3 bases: TGTGCCAGCAGCGTAATTCCCCTCCCCGGGGGGCACATTCAGTACTTC.

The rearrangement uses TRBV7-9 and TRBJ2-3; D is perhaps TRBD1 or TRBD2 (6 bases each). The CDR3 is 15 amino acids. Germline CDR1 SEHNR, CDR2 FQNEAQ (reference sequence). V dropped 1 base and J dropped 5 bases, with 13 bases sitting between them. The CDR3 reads CASSLVEGGKDTQYF. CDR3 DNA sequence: TGTGCCAGCAGCTTAGTGGAGGGGGGTAAAGATACGCAGTATTTT.

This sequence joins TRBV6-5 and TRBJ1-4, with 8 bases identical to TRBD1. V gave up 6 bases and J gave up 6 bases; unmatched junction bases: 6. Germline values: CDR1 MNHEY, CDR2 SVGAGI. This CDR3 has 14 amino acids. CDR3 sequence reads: CASSGTGGHEKLFF. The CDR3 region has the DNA TGTGCCAGCAGCGGGACAGGAGGTCATGAAAAACTGTTTTTT.

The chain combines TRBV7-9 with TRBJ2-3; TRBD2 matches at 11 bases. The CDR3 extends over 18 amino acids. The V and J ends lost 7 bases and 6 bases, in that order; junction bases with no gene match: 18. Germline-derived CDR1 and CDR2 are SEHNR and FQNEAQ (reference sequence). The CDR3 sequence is CASIPLAGGAGPVDTQYF. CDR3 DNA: TGTGCCAGCATCCCCCTAGCGGGGGGTGCCGGGCCGGTGGATACGCAGTATTTT.

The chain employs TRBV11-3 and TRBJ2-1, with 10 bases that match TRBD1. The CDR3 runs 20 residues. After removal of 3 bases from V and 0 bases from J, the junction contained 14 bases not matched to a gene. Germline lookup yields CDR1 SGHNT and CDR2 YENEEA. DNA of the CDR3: TGTGCCAGCAGCTTGGCCAGAGGGACAGGGGCATGGAGCTCCTACAATGAGCAGTTCTTC. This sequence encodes CASSLARGTGAWSSYNEQFF.

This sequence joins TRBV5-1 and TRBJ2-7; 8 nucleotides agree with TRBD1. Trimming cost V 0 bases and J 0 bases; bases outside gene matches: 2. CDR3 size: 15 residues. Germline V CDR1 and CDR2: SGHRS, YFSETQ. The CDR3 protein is CASSLGQGPSYEQYF. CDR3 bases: TGCGCCAGCAGCTTGGGACAGGGGCCCTCCTACGAGCAGTACTTC.

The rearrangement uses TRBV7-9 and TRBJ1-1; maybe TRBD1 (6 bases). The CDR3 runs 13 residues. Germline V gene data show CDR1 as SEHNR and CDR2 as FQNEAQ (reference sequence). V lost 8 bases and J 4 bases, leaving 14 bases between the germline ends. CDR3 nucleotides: TGTGCCAGCGGTCCAGGGGAGACCACTGAAGCTTTCTTT. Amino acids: CASGPGETTEAFF. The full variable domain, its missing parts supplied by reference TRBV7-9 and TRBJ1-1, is DTGVSQNPRHKITKRGQNVTFRCDPISEHNRLYWYRQTLGQGPEFLTYFQNEAQLEKSRLLSDRFSAERPKGSFSTLEIQRTEQGDSAMYLCASGPGETTEAFFGQGTRLTVV.

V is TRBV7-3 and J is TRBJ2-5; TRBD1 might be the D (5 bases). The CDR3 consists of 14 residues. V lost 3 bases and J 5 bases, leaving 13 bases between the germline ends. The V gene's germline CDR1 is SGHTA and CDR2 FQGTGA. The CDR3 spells CASSFNAGRETQYF. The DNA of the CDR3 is TGTGCCAGCAGCTTTAATGCAGGGCGGGAGACCCAGTACTTC.